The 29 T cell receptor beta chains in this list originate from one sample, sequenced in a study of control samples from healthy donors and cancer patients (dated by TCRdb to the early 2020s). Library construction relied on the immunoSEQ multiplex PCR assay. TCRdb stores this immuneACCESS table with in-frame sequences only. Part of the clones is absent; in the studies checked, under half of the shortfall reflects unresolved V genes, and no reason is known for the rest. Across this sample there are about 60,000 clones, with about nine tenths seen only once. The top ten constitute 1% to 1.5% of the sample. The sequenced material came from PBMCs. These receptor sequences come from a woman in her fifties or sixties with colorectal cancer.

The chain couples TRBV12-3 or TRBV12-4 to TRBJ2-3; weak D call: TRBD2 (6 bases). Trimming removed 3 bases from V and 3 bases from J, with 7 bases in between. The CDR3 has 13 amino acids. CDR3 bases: TGTGCCAGCAGTTTTCGGGGGACAGATACGCAGTATTTT. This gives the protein CASSFRGTDTQYF.

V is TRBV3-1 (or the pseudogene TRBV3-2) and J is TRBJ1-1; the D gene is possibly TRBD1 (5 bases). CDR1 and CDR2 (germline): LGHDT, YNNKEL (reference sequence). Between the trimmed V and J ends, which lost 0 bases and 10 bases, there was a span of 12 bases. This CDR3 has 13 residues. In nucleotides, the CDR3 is TGTGCCAGCAGCCAAGATGGACAAGTTGGAGCTTTCTTT. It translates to CASSQDGQVGAFF.

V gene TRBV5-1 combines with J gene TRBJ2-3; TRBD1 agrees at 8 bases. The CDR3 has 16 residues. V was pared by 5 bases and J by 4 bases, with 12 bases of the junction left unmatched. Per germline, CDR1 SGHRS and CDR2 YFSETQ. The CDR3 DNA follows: TGCGCCAGCAGATGGGCCGGGACAGGTGGCTCAGATACGCAGTATTTT. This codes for CASRWAGTGGSDTQYF.

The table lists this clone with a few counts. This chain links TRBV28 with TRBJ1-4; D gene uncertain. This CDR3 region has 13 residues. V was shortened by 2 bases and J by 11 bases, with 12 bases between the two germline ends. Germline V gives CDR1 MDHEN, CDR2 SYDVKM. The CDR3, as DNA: TGTGCCAGCAGTTTAACGTCCGGCTGGAAACTGTTTTTT. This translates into CASSLTSGWKLFF. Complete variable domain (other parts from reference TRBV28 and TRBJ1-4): DVKVTQSSRYLVKRTGEKVFLECVQDMDHENMFWYRQDPGLGLRLIYFSYDVKMKEKGDIPEGYSVSREKKERFSLILESASTNQTSMYLCASSLTSGWKLFFGSGTQLSVL.

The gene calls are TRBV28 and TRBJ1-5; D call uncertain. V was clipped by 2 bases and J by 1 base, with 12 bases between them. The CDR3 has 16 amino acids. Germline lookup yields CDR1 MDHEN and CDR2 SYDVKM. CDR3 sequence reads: CASSLRAVVSNQPQHF. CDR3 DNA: TGTGCCAGCAGTTTAAGGGCAGTGGTGAGCAATCAGCCCCAGCATTTT.

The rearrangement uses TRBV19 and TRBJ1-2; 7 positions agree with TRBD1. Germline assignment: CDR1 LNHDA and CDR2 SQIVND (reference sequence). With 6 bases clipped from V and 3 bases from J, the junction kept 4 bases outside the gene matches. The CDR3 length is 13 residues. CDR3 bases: TGTGCCAGTAGCGTCGACAGGGACTATGGCTACACCTTC. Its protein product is CASSVDRDYGYTF.

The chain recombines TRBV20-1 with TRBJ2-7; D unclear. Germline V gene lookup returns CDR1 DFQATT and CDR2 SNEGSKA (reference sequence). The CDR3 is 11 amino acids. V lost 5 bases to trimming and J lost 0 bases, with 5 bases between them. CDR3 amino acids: CSAWFSYEQYF. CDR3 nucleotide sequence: TGCAGTGCTTGGTTCTCCTACGAGCAGTACTTC.

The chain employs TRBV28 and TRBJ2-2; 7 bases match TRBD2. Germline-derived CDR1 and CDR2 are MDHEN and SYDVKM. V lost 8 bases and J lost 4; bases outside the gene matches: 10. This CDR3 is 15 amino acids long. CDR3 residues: CASGTMREATGELFF. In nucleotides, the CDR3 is TGTGCCAGCGGGACTATGAGGGAGGCCACCGGGGAGCTGTTTTTT.

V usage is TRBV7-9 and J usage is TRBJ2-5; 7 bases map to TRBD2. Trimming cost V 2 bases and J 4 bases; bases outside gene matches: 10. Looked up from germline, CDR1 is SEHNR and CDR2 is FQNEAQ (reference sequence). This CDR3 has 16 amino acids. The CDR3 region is CASSLPRGRELETQYF. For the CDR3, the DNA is TGTGCCAGCAGCTTACCTCGCGGGAGAGAATTAGAGACCCAGTACTTC.

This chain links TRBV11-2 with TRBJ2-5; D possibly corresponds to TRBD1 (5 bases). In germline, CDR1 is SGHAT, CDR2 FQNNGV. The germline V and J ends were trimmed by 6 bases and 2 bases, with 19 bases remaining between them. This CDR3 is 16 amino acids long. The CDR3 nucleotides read TGTGCCAGCAGGCCGGCCTTCCAGGGTATTCAAGAGACCCAGTACTTC. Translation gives CASRPAFQGIQETQYF. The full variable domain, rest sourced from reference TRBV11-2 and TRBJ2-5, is EAGVAQSPRYKIIEKRQSVAFWCNPISGHATLYWYQQILGQGPKLLIQFQNNGVVDDSQLPKDRFSAERLKGVDSTLKIQPAKLEDSAVYLCASRPAFQGIQETQYFGPGTRLLVL.

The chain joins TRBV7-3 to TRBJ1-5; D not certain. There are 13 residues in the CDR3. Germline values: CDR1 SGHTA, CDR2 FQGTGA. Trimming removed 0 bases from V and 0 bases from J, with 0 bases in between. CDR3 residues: CASSLTSNQPQHF. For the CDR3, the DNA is TGTGCCAGCAGCTTAACTAGCAATCAGCCCCAGCATTTT.

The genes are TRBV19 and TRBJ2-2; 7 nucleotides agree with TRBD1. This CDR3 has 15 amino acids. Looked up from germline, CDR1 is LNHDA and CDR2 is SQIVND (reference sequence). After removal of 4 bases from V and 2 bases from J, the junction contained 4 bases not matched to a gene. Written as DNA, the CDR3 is TGTGCCAGTAGTAAACAGGGGAGCAACACCGGGGAGCTGTTTTTT. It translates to CASSKQGSNTGELFF.

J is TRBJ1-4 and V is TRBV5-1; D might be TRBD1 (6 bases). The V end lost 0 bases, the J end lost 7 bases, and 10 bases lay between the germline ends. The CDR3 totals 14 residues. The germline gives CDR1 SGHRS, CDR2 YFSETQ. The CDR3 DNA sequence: TGCGCCAGCAGCTTGGGGTACAGGGCTGAAAAACTGTTTTTT. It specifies CASSLGYRAEKLFF.

This chain's CDR3 is CASSRATEAFF. The DNA for the CDR3 is TGTGCCAGCAGCAGGGCTACCGAAGCTTTCTTT. The chain recombines TRBV12-3 or TRBV12-4 with TRBJ1-1; TRBD1 is a possible D gene (5 bases). This CDR3 spans 11 amino acids. Trimming pared 6 bases from V and 8 bases from J, leaving 10 bases between.

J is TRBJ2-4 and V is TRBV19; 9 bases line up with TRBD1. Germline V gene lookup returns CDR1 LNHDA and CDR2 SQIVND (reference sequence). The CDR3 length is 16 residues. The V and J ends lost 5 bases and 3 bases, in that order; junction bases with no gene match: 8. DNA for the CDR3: TGTGCCAGTAGTTCCTCCGGGACAGGGCACAAAAACATTCAGTACTTC. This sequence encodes CASSSSGTGHKNIQYF.

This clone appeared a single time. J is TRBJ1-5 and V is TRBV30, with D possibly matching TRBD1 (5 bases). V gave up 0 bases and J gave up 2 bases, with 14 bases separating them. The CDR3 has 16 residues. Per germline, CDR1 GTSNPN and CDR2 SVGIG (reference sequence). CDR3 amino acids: CAWSVRGGRRNQPQHF. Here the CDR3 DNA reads TGTGCCTGGAGTGTTAGGGGCGGTAGACGCAATCAGCCCCAGCATTTT.

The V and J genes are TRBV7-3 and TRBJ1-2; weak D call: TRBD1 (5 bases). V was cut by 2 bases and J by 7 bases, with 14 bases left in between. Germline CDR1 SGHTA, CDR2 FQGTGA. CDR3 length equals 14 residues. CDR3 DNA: TGTGCCAGCAGCTTACGGGGGGTAGATTCTGGCTACACCTTC. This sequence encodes CASSLRGVDSGYTF.

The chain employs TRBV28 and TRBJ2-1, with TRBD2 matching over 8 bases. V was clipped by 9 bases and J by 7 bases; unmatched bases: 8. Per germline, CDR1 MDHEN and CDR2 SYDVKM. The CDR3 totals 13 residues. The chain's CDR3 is CASTSGSVNEQFF. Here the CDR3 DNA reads TGTGCCAGTACCAGCGGGAGTGTGAATGAGCAGTTCTTC. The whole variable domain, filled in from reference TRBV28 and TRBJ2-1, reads DVKVTQSSRYLVKRTGEKVFLECVQDMDHENMFWYRQDPGLGLRLIYFSYDVKMKEKGDIPEGYSVSREKKERFSLILESASTNQTSMYLCASTSGSVNEQFFGPGTRLTVL.

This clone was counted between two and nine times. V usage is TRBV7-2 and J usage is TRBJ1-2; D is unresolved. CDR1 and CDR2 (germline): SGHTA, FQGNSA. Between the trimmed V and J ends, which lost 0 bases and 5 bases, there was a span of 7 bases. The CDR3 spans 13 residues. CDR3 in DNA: TGTGCCAGCAGCTTAGCGGGAGGGTATGGCTACACCTTC. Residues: CASSLAGGYGYTF.

CDR3 in amino acids: CASTQNQNTGELFF. In nucleotides, the CDR3 is TGCGCCAGCACCCAAAACCAGAACACCGGGGAGCTGTTTTTT. The V call is TRBV5-1, the J call TRBJ2-2, with no clear D. The ends were cut back, 6 bases at V and 1 base at J, with 10 bases in the middle. There are 14 residues in the CDR3. CDR1 SGHRS and CDR2 YFSETQ come from the germline V gene.

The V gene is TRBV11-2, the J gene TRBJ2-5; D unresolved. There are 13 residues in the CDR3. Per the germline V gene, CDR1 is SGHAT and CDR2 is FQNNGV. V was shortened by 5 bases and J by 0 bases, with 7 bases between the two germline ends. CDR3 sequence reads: CASSTGNQETQYF. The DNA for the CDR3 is TGTGCCAGCAGCACTGGTAACCAAGAGACCCAGTACTTC.

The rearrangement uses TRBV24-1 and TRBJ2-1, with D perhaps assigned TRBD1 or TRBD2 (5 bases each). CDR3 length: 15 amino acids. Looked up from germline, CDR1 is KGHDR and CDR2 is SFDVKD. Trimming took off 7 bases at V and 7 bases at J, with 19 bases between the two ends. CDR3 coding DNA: TGTGCCACCAGCGGCCCGGGGCCGACTATTAATGAGCAGTTCTTC. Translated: CATSGPGPTINEQFF.

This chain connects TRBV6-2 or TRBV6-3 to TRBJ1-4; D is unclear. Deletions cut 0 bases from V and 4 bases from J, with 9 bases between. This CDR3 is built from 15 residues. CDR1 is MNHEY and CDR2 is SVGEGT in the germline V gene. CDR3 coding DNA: TGTGCCAGCAGTTACTCGTCAGCTGATAATGAAAAACTGTTTTTT. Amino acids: CASSYSSADNEKLFF.

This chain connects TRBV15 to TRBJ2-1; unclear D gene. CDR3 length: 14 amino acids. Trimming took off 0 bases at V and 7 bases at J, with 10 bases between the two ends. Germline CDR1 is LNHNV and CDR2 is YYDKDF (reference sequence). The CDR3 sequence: CATSRDGSANEQFF. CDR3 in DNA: TGTGCCACCAGCAGAGATGGGTCAGCGAATGAGCAGTTCTTC.

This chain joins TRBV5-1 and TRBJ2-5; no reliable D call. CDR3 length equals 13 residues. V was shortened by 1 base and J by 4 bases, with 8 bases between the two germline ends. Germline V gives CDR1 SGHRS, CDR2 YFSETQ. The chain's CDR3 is CASSLSLGETQYF. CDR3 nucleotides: TGCGCCAGCAGCTTGTCCCTCGGAGAGACCCAGTACTTC.

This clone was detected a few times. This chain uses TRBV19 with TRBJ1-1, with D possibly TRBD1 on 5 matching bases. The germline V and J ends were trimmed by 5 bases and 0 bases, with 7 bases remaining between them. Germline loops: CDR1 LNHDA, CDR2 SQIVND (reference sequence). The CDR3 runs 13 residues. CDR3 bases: TGTGCCAGTAGTGGGACTGTGAACACTGAAGCTTTCTTT. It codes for CASSGTVNTEAFF.

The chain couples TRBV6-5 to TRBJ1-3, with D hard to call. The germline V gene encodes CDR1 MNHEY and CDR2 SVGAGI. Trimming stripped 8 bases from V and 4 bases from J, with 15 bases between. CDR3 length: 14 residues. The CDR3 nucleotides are TGTGCCAGCGGAGCTTCCTCAGAAGGAAACACCATATATTTT. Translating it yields CASGASSEGNTIYF.

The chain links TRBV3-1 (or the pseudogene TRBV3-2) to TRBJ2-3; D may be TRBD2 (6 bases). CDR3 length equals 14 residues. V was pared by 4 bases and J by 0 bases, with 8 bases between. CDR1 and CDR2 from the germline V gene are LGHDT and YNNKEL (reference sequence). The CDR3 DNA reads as TGTGCCAGCAGCCTAGGGACTAGCACAGATACGCAGTATTTT. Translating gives CASSLGTSTDTQYF.

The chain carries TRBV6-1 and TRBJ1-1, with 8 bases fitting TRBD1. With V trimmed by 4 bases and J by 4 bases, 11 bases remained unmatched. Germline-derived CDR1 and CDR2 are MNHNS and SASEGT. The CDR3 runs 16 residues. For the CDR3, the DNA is TGTGCCAGCAGTGCTCCGGCAGGGGGCGCAGGCACTGAAGCTTTCTTT. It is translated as CASSAPAGGAGTEAFF.